Listed here are 23 T cell receptor beta chains from one sample, sequenced in a study of metastatic and nonmetastatic thyroid tumors. TCRdb ran MiXCR on the PCR reads. The repertoire holds approximately 30,000 clones, about 3.7% seen once, with around 3.1% in the top ten. Treatment of any kind had been given to no patient before thyroid surgery. Sequencing was performed on blood. The receptor source for this set is a male donor with papillary thyroid cancer or a benign thyroid nodule (not recorded which). Some clones in this sample may be carry-over from other donors' samples.

This clone was detected many times. The rearrangement links TRBV20-1 to TRBJ2-5, with D uncertain. Deletions cut 0 bases from V and 5 bases from J, with 7 bases between. Per the germline V gene, CDR1 is DFQATT and CDR2 is SNEGSKA (reference sequence). This CDR3 is built from 12 residues. CDR3: CSARERPETQYF. The CDR3 region has the DNA TGCAGTGCTAGAGAGAGGCCTGAGACCCAGTACTTC.

The chain combines TRBV6-1 with TRBJ2-3; TRBD2 matches 11 bases. Germline CDR1 MNHNS, CDR2 SASEGT. The junction had 3 bases not matched to a gene; V was cut back by 4 bases and J by 3 bases. The CDR3 contains 15 residues. The CDR3 region is CASSGTSGLTDTQYF. CDR3 DNA: TGTGCCAGCAGTGGGACTAGCGGGCTAACAGATACGCAGTATTTT.

Ten or more counts support this clone. This sequence joins TRBV19 and TRBJ2-7; TRBD1 might be the D (5 bases). The germline V and J ends were trimmed by 1 base and 3 bases, with 7 bases remaining between them. CDR1 is LNHDA, CDR2 SQIVND, per germline (reference sequence). The CDR3 runs to 13 residues. The CDR3 coding sequence is TGTGCCAGTAGTATAGGACAGTTCTACGAGCAGTACTTC. This translates into CASSIGQFYEQYF.

This clone has a handful of counts. V gene TRBV3-1 combines with J gene TRBJ2-2; a possible D gene is TRBD2 (6 bases). V lost 4 bases and J 5 bases, leaving 14 bases between the germline ends. CDR3 length equals 15 residues. Germline lookup yields CDR1 LGHDT and CDR2 YNNKEL (reference sequence). For the CDR3, the DNA is TGTGCCAGCAGCCCCACCGACCGGGGGACCGGGGAGCTGTTTTTT. This codes for CASSPTDRGTGELFF.

This clone was seen more than once but under ten times. This chain links TRBV5-6 with TRBJ2-7, with unresolved D. The CDR3 contains 16 residues. V lost 2 bases and J 0 bases, leaving 15 bases between the germline ends. CDR1 is SGHDT, CDR2 YYEEEE, per germline. CDR3 nucleotide sequence: TGTGCCAGCAGCTTCCGCGGCAGGATACGCTCCTACGAGCAGTACTTC. It yields the protein CASSFRGRIRSYEQYF.

This clone was recorded many times. V and J are TRBV10-2 and TRBJ1-3; D is unresolved. This CDR3 is 16 amino acids long. Per the germline V gene, CDR1 is WSHSY and CDR2 is SAAADI. V was trimmed by 0 bases and J by 0 bases, leaving 9 bases between them. CDR3 DNA sequence: TGCGCCAGCAGTGAGTCTTCCGGGGTCTCTGGAAACACCATATATTTT. It yields the protein CASSESSGVSGNTIYF.

This clone was counted many times. Other DNA sequences in this specimen translate into the identical CDR3. The chain is built from TRBV10-3 and TRBJ2-1; 10 bases are a match to TRBD1. The CDR3 runs to 13 residues. V dropped 6 bases and J dropped 9; count of bases not matched to a gene: 5. In germline, CDR1 is ENHRY, CDR2 SYGVKD. The DNA of the CDR3 is TGTGCCATCAGCCCGACAGGGGGCGGTGAGCAGTTCTTC. Amino acid sequence: CAISPTGGGEQFF.

Comments on this clone: A read error may produce the germline difference seen at one junction end. The V gene is TRBV15, the J gene TRBJ1-5; no firm D call. The CDR3 is 16 amino acids. CDR1 is LNHNV and CDR2 is YYDKDF in the germline V gene (reference sequence). The CDR3 is CATSRDGGRWNQPQNF. DNA for the CDR3: TGCGCCACCAGCAGAGATGGTGGCAGGTGGAACCAGCCCCAGAATTTT.

Only a few counts were recorded for this clone. This chain joins TRBV6-1 and TRBJ2-5; 7 positions agree with TRBD1. Losses at the gene ends were 7 bases for V and 2 bases for J; bases not matched to a gene: 4. This CDR3 is built from 13 residues. Looked up from germline, CDR1 is MNHNS and CDR2 is SASEGT. CDR3 sequence reads: CASNRDSQETQYF. The CDR3 DNA sequence: TGTGCCAGCAATCGGGACAGTCAAGAGACCCAGTACTTC.

This clone came up many times. The rearrangement links TRBV9 to TRBJ1-6; tentatively, D is TRBD1 (5 bases). Germline V gene sequence: CDR1 SGDLS, CDR2 YYNGEE. Trimming cost V 0 bases and J 9 bases, with 13 bases left between them. This CDR3 is built from 15 residues. The CDR3 sequence: CASSVEGRITSPLHF. The CDR3, as DNA: TGTGCCAGCAGCGTAGAGGGGAGGATTACTTCACCCCTCCACTTT.

This clone was counted at least ten times. V gene TRBV2 combines with J gene TRBJ2-1; no clear D gene. V dropped 7 bases and J dropped 0 bases, with 13 bases sitting between them. The germline gives CDR1 SNHLY, CDR2 FYNNEI. The CDR3 loop spans 15 amino acids. CDR3 residues: CASKTRSHSYNEQFF. For the CDR3, the DNA is TGTGCCAGCAAGACACGGTCCCACTCCTACAATGAGCAGTTCTTC.

By share, this clone ranks as medium-sized (0.01 to 0.1%). This CDR3 is also generated by other DNA sequences in the sample. The J gene is TRBJ1-5, the V gene TRBV6-4; TRBD1 agrees at 10 bases. The V and J ends lost 6 bases and 6 bases, in that order; junction bases with no gene match: 5. The CDR3 is 14 residues long. Germline-derived CDR1 and CDR2 are MRHNA and SNTAGT. The CDR3, as DNA: TGTGCCAGCAGCCGGACAGGGGGAAGTCAGCCCCAGCATTTT. It yields the protein CASSRTGGSQPQHF.

In the case of this clone: No conserved phenylalanine or tryptophan ends this CDR3, so it is likely a read error. Because the CDR3's place on the DNA is in doubt, the DNA is left out and the CDR3 is given as listed by TCRdb. This chain connects TRBV6-5 to TRBJ2-1; the table calls TRBD2, which could not be checked here. The CDR3 is 17 residues long, counting both termini. The germline CDR1 and CDR2 sequences are MNHEY and SVGAGI. This chain's CDR3 is CASIYSGLAGSYNEHFI.

CDR3 residues: CASRQRGGEGALYGYTF. The CDR3 DNA reads TGTGCCAGCAGACAACGCGGGGGGGAGGGGGCCCTCTATGGCTACACCTTC. The J gene is TRBJ1-2, the V gene TRBV28, with 7 bases identical to TRBD1. Germline-derived CDR1 and CDR2 are MDHEN and SYDVKM. The CDR3 loop spans 17 amino acids. The V segment lost 6 bases and the J segment 4 bases; nucleotides outside the gene matches: 17.

This clone was seen ten or more times. This chain uses TRBV12-3 or TRBV12-4 with TRBJ1-4; D is unclear. The CDR3 is made up of 13 amino acids. Between the trimmed V and J ends, which lost 3 bases and 7 bases, there was a span of 9 bases. CDR3 loop: CASSFKGGEKLFF. Here the CDR3 DNA reads TGTGCCAGCAGTTTCAAGGGAGGTGAAAAACTGTTTTTT.

In this sample, this clone turned up a few times. This chain uses TRBV7-8 with TRBJ2-5, with 11 positions matching TRBD2. The CDR3 runs 15 residues. J was trimmed by 5 bases and V by 5 bases; bases with no gene match: 7. Germline CDR1 is SGHVS and CDR2 is FQNEAQ. CDR3 amino acids: CASSVLAGDGETQYF. DNA of the CDR3: TGTGCCAGCAGCGTACTAGCGGGGGATGGGGAGACCCAGTACTTC.

This clone was seen more than once but under ten times. The germline gene is not matched at one end of the junction; a read error may be the cause. J is TRBJ2-4 and V is TRBV20-1, with 8 positions matching TRBD2. The CDR3 length is 13 residues. Looked up from germline, CDR1 is DFQATT and CDR2 is SNEGSKA (reference sequence). The CDR3 region is CSARDLTSGVTFF. The CDR3 bases are TGCAGTGCTAGAGATCTAACTAGCGGAGTTACGTTCTTC.

A few counts support this clone. V usage is TRBV28 and J usage is TRBJ2-2; 8 bases fit TRBD2. The CDR3 spans 15 residues. Losses at the gene ends were 11 bases for V and 7 bases for J; bases not matched to a gene: 15. CDR1 MDHEN and CDR2 SYDVKM come from the germline V gene. The CDR3 sequence is CASRWSGSFGGELFF. The CDR3 nucleotides read TGTGCCTCGAGGTGGAGCGGGAGTTTTGGCGGGGAGCTGTTTTTT.

The rearrangement uses TRBV11-3 and TRBJ2-2; TRBD1 matches 7 bases. CDR1 is SGHNT, CDR2 YENEEA, per germline. The CDR3 is 16 residues long. The V segment lost 5 bases and the J segment 3 bases; nucleotides outside the gene matches: 9. CDR3 nucleotides: TGTGCCAGCAGCCTAGGGGGCGGGTTGTACACCGGGGAGCTGTTTTTT. As protein: CASSLGGGLYTGELFF.

Concerning this clone itself: A much more abundant neighbour one base away suggests this may be a read error. This sample includes further DNA sequences coding for the same CDR3. The chain joins TRBV6-1 to TRBJ2-2; D possibly corresponds to TRBD1 (5 bases). The germline V and J ends were trimmed by 6 bases and 2 bases, with 16 bases remaining between them. This CDR3 region has 16 residues. CDR1 and CDR2 (germline): MNHNS, SASEGT. Here the CDR3 reads CASRFDSLGNTGELFF. The CDR3 nucleotides read TGTGCCAGCAGATTCGACAGCCTGGGTAACACCGGGGAGCTGTTTTTT.

Remarks on this clone: This may come from a read error, since a much larger clone is one base off. The chain joins TRBV6-9 to TRBJ2-7, with D perhaps being TRBD1 or TRBD2 (5 bases each). Trimming took off 3 bases at V and 4 bases at J, with 16 bases between the two ends. Germline CDR1 and CDR2: MNHGY and SVAAGI. There are 15 residues in the CDR3. In DNA form, the CDR3 reads TGTGCCAGCAGTTACAACGGGGCTCCAATTTACGAGCAGTACTTC. Amino acid sequence: CASSYNGAPIYEQYF.

This clone has ten or more counts. The chain uses TRBV9 and TRBJ2-1, with TRBD1 matching over 9 bases. Germline V gene data show CDR1 as SGDLS and CDR2 as YYNGEE. The CDR3 extends over 17 amino acids. J was trimmed by 7 bases and V by 4 bases; bases with no gene match: 15. The CDR3 sequence is CASSSEARDRARNEQFF. Written as DNA, the CDR3 is TGTGCCAGCAGCTCAGAGGCGCGGGACAGGGCTCGGAATGAGCAGTTCTTC. Combining the CDR3 with reference TRBV9 and TRBJ2-1 gives the whole variable domain DSGVTQTPKHLITATGQRVTLRCSPRSGDLSVYWYQQSLDQGLQFLIQYYNGEERAKGNILERFSAQQFPDLHSELNLSSLELGDSALYFCASSSEARDRARNEQFFGPGTRLTVL.

This clone was recorded a few times. CDR3 amino acids: CASSAEGGQPQHF. In nucleotides, the CDR3 is TGTGCCAGCAGCGCCGAGGGGGGACAGCCCCAGCATTTT. The chain is built from TRBV6-2 or TRBV6-3 and TRBJ1-5, with D tentatively TRBD1 (6 bases). V shed 6 bases and J shed 7 bases, with 13 bases lying between them. This CDR3 comprises 13 residues. Germline V CDR1 and CDR2: MNHEY, SVGEGT.